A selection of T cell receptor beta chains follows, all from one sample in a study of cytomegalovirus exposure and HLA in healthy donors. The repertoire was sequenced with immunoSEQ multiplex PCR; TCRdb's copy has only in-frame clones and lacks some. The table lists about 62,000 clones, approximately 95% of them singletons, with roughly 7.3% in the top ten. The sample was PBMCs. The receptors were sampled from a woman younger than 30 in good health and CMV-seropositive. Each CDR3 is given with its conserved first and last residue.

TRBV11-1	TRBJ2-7	CASSSDGTGLYEQYF
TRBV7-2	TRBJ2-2	CASRSSGNTGELFF
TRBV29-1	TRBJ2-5	CSVELGQGKETQYF
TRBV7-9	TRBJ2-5	CASRENGEETQYF
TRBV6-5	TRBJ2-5	CASSYLAGGGGETQYF
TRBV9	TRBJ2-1	CASSVEGGRREANIYNEQFF
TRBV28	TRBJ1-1	CASSSLPGVLNTEAFF
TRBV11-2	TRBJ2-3	CASSPRVAGVSTDTQYF
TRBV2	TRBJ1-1	CASSVVQVESTEAFF
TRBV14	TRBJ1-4	CASSPRAGGEKLFF
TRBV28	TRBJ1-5	CASGQPVQPQHF
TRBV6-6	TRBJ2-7	CASSYPGQITYEQYF
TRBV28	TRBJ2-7	CASRSSYEQYF
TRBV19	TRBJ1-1	CASSIGTGGFTEAFF
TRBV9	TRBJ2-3	CASSEGLVRSDTQYF
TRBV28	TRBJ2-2	CASSFAGSITGELFF
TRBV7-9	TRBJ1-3	CASSFTGSENTIYF
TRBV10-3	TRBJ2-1	CAIGGESIRAEQFF
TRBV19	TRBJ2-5	CASQKRTGAYQETQYF
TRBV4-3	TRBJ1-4	CASSQEGARREKLFF
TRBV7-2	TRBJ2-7	CASSLAGGTSLRLEQYF
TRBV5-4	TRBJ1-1	CASSLTPENTEAFF
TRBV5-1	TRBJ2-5	CASSWRMYQETQYF
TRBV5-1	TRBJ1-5	CASSFGSNQPQHF
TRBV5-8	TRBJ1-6	CASSLGRSSYNSPLHF
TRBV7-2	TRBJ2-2	CASSPRTSGEITAGELFF
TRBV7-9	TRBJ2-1	CASSSTKQGDRYNEQFF
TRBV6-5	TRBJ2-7	CASHSRGSYEQYF
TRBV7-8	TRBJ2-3	CASSFLTDTQYF
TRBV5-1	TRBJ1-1	CASSLAILMETEAFF
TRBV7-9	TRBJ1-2	CASSLGDRGYTF
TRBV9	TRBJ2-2	CASSASSGRLSGELFF
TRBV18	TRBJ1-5	CASSPEAGGIVSNQPQHF
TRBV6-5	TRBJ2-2	CASSYSLAGGRGELFF
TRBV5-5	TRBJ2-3	CASSWGGGNTDTQYF
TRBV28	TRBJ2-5	CASSLGGVPTGETQYF
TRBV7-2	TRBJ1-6	CASSLYQDSPLHF
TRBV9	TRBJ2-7	CASSVAFGGSYEQYF
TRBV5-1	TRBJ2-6	CASSQTASGANVLTF
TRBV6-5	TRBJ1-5	CASSPAQGWQPQHF
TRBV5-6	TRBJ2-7	CASSSIQGRNEQYF
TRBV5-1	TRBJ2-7	CASSLGSGAYEQYF
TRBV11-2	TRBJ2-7	CASSSRDRLDYEQYF
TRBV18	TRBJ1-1	CASSPALGDTEAFF
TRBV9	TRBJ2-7	CASSVDGSPYEQYF
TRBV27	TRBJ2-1	CASSPRTSNGNEQFF
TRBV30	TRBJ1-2	CAWSGRYGYTF